These T cell receptor beta chains were read from a single sample in a study of vaccination and CD4 T cells after COVID-19. TCRdb fed the PCR reads into MiXCR, producing one record per CDR3 protein. The data contain tens of thousands of distinct CDR3 sequences, about 30% of them singletons. No antigen has been identified for these receptors. The sample here was CD4+ T cells from blood, cultured in vitro, taken about 7 months after SARS-CoV-2 vaccination. The receptors stem from a human donor who had recovered from COVID-19. Both conserved end residues are part of each CDR3. D genes are given only for firm matches. Clone size is shown for a subset of rows, as once, few, many or a class of expanded clone.

D	V	size	J	DNA	CDR3
TRBD1	TRBV5-8	NA	TRBJ2-7	TGTGCCAGCAGCGCTGGACAGGGGAGGGTCGAGCAGTACTTC	CASSAGQGRVEQYF
NA	TRBV6-1	few	TRBJ2-3	TGTGCCAGCAGTGAAATGGCCCTAGCGAGATCTCTAGATACGCAGTATTTT	CASSEMALARSLDTQYF
NA	TRBV18	NA	TRBJ2-3	TGTGCCAGCTCACCATTACAGGGCACAGATACGCAGTATTTT	CASSPLQGTDTQYF
NA	TRBV5-1	NA	TRBJ2-2	TGCGCCAGCAGCCAGGGGGGAGCAGCGGGCTCCACCGGGGAGCTGTTTTTT	CASSQGGAAGSTGELFF
NA	TRBV24-1	NA	TRBJ2-3	TGTGCCACCAGTGATACGCACTATATCGGGGACGGCACAGATACGCAGTATTTT	CATSDTHYIGDGTDTQYF
NA	TRBV7-9	NA	TRBJ2-1	TGTGCCAGCAGCTTAAGGTCCAGTTACAATGAGCAGTTCTTC	CASSLRSSYNEQFF
TRBD1	TRBV5-4	NA	TRBJ2-3	TGTGCCAGCAGCAGGACAGGAACAGATACGCAGTATTTT	CASSRTGTDTQYF
NA	TRBV20-1	few	TRBJ1-2	TGCAGTGCGGGCCTGGGGTATGGCTACACCTTC	CSAGLGYGYTF
NA	TRBV7-3	medium-sized	TRBJ2-5	TGTGCCAGCAGCTCCTCAGGGGCTGTCCAAGAGACCCAGTACTTC	CASSSSGAVQETQYF
TRBD1	TRBV2	NA	TRBJ2-7	TGTGCCAGCAGTGGTAGGACAGGGGCCTACGAGCAGTACTTC	CASSGRTGAYEQYF
TRBD1	TRBV18	NA	TRBJ2-5	TGTGCCAGCTCAACCGGTCAGGGACAGGGCCCAGAGACCCAGTACTTC	CASSTGQGQGPETQYF
NA	TRBV7-2	once	TRBJ2-2	TGTGCCAGCAGGCGGGACGTCTCGAACACCGGGGAGCTGTTTTTT	CASRRDVSNTGELFF
NA	TRBV5-6	NA	TRBJ2-7	TGTGCCAGCAGCTTGCAGGGGCCGTACGAGCAGTACTTC	CASSLQGPYEQYF
NA	TRBV19	few	TRBJ1-2	TGTGCCAGTAAGGCAGTCTATGGCTACACCTTC	CASKAVYGYTF
TRBD2	TRBV24-1	few	TRBJ2-1	TGTGCCACCAGTGATACGCCGGGACTAGCGGGAAGGAATGAGCAGTTCTTC	CATSDTPGLAGRNEQFF
TRBD2	TRBV7-6	few	TRBJ2-3	TGTGCCAGCAGCCCAATCGGGGGGGCGTTTGGCACAGATACGCAGTATTTT	CASSPIGGAFGTDTQYF
TRBD2	TRBV27	few	TRBJ2-3	TGTGCCAGCAGTTTAAAAGGTCGGGGGGACCTCACAGATACGCAGTATTTT	CASSLKGRGDLTDTQYF
TRBD1	TRBV15	NA	TRBJ1-2	TGTGCCACCAGCAGAGATTTGAGGGACAGCTATGGCTACACCTTC	CATSRDLRDSYGYTF
TRBD1	TRBV11-2	NA	TRBJ2-3	TGTGCCAGCAGCTCCCATAGGACAGGGAGCACAGATACGCAGTATTTT	CASSSHRTGSTDTQYF
NA	TRBV4-3	NA	TRBJ2-1	TGCGCCAGCAGCCAAGCGCCGCGGGGCAATGAGCAGTTCTTC	CASSQAPRGNEQFF
TRBD1	TRBV6-1	few	TRBJ2-3	TGTGCCAGCAGGACAGGGGGCGCTTATACGCAGTATTTT	CASRTGGAYTQYF
NA	TRBV4-2	few	TRBJ1-6	TGTGCCAGCAGCCTCGGGACAAGCCACTCGTATAATTCACCCCTCCACTTT	CASSLGTSHSYNSPLHF
NA	TRBV7-2	few	TRBJ2-7	TGTGCCAGCAGCTTAATGGCGCAGGCCCGCGAGCAGTACTTC	CASSLMAQAREQYF
TRBD2	TRBV20-1	few	TRBJ2-7	TGCAGTGCTAGAGATTGGGCTAGCGGGAGGGGCGAGCAGTACTTC	CSARDWASGRGEQYF
NA	TRBV20-1	few	TRBJ2-3	TGCAGTGCATTAAGGGGGGCCGATACGCAGTATTTT	CSALRGADTQYF
NA	TRBV7-2	medium-sized	TRBJ2-1	TGTGCCAGCAGCTCCGACGGCTACAATGAGCAGTTCTTC	CASSSDGYNEQFF
NA	TRBV19	NA	TRBJ2-7	TGTGCCAGTAGTATAGGATCTCGCTCCTACGAGCAGTACTTC	CASSIGSRSYEQYF